A single sample is the source of the 24 T cell receptor beta chains below, sequenced in a study of blood T cell repertoires in COVID-19. Repertoires were generated with immunoSEQ multiplex PCR, while TCRdb's copy carries only in-frame clones and drops some. The table lists fewer than 75,000 clones, 80% to 90% of them singletons. Sequencing input: peripheral blood. These TCRs come from a man aged 45-65 years with active COVID-19.

The CDR3, as DNA: TGTGCCAGCAGTCCTCACAGGTACTATGGCTACACCTTC. This sequence encodes CASSPHRYYGYTF. J is TRBJ1-2 and V is TRBV12-3 or TRBV12-4; TRBD1 might be the D (5 bases). V shed 5 bases and J shed 3 bases, with 10 bases lying between them. The CDR3 length is 13 residues.

The rearrangement joins TRBV7-3 to TRBJ2-7; a possible D gene is TRBD1 (6 bases). V was pared by 5 bases and J by 7 bases, with 15 bases between. Germline V gives CDR1 SGHTA, CDR2 FQGTGA. This CDR3 has 13 amino acids. CDR3 residues: CASSQQGVGEQYF. In DNA form, the CDR3 reads TGTGCCAGCAGCCAACAGGGTGTCGGGGAGCAGTACTTC.

J is TRBJ1-5 and V is TRBV28; D remains unclear. The CDR3 covers 12 residues. With 3 bases removed from V and 9 bases from J, the gap between germline ends came to 9 bases. Germline CDR1 reads MDHEN; CDR2 reads SYDVKM. The CDR3, as DNA: TGTGCCAGCAGTTTTATAGCGGGGCCCCAGCATTTT. This gives the protein CASSFIAGPQHF.

V usage is TRBV3-1 (or the pseudogene TRBV3-2) and J usage is TRBJ2-7; D is perhaps TRBD1 (6 bases). V dropped 5 bases and J dropped 8 bases, with 22 bases sitting between them. Per germline, CDR1 LGHDT and CDR2 YNNKEL (reference sequence). CDR3 length: 15 amino acids. CDR3 in amino acids: CASSKAGTKTTKQYF. The CDR3 DNA is TGTGCCAGCAGCAAGGCCGGGACAAAAACTACGAAGCAGTACTTC.

The chain recombines TRBV10-3 with TRBJ1-5; 7 nucleotides line up with TRBD1. Trimming removed 8 bases from V and 7 bases from J; junction bases left unmatched: 8. The CDR3 spans 13 residues. Looked up from germline, CDR1 is ENHRY and CDR2 is SYGVKD. The CDR3 bases are TGTGCCATCGGGATAGGGGGCGAACAGCCCCAGCATTTT. Translated, it gives CAIGIGGEQPQHF.

The table lists this clone with a count of one. This chain uses TRBV12-3 or TRBV12-4 with TRBJ1-1; maybe TRBD1 (5 bases). Trimming took 2 bases from V and 1 from J, leaving 5 bases between them. The CDR3 contains 13 residues. The CDR3 DNA is TGTGCCAGCAGTTTAAGGGGGAACACTGAAGCTTTCTTT. Its translation is CASSLRGNTEAFF.

In DNA form, the CDR3 reads TGTGCCTGGATGACTTGGGAGGGCTACACCTTC. It codes for CAWMTWEGYTF. The chain carries TRBV30 and TRBJ1-2; D is unclear. V dropped 4 bases and J dropped 8 bases, with 11 bases sitting between them. This CDR3 contains 11 residues. Germline CDR1 and CDR2: GTSNPN and SVGIG (reference sequence). The full variable domain, completed using reference TRBV30 and TRBJ1-2, is SQTIHQWPATLVQPVGSPLSLECTVEGTSNPNLYWYRQAAGRGLQLLFYSVGIGQISSEVPQNLSASRPQDRQFILSSKKLLLSDSGFYLCAWMTWEGYTFGSGTRLTVV.

V gene TRBV19 combines with J gene TRBJ1-6, with 7 bases matching TRBD1. The CDR3 length is 15 residues. Germline V gene data show CDR1 as LNHDA and CDR2 as SQIVND (reference sequence). Germline trimming cut 5 bases from V and 6 bases from J; bases unmatched to any gene: 7. CDR3 in amino acids: CASSLQGSPNSPLHF. CDR3 DNA: TGTGCCAGTAGTCTACAGGGGAGTCCTAATTCACCCCTCCACTTT.

This chain connects TRBV28 to TRBJ2-1, with TRBD2 as a possible D gene (5 bases). The CDR3 runs to 13 residues. Trimming stripped 4 bases from V and 15 bases from J, with 19 bases between. The V gene's germline CDR1 is MDHEN and CDR2 SYDVKM. DNA for the CDR3: TGTGCCAGCAGTTCCGGAACGGAGGCTAGCCCGTTCTTC. Translation gives CASSSGTEASPFF.

The chain uses TRBV7-9 and TRBJ1-1; D remains unclear. CDR3 length: 14 amino acids. V lost 5 bases, J lost 1 base, and 11 bases lay in between. CDR1 and CDR2 from the germline V gene are SEHNR and FQNEAQ (reference sequence). The chain's CDR3 is CASSPYRGNTEAFF. The CDR3 bases are TGTGCCAGCAGCCCCTATCGGGGGAACACTGAAGCTTTCTTT.

The chain links TRBV7-2 to TRBJ2-5, with TRBD2 matching 8 bases. Trimming removed 1 base from V and 2 bases from J; junction bases left unmatched: 6. CDR1 and CDR2 (germline): SGHTA, FQGNSA. CDR3 length: 16 residues. The CDR3 is CASSLGAGGRQETQYF. The CDR3 coding sequence is TGTGCCAGCAGCTTAGGGGCGGGGGGCAGGCAAGAGACCCAGTACTTC.

The genes are TRBV6-2 or TRBV6-3 and TRBJ1-2; D might be TRBD1 (6 bases). Trimming stripped 6 bases from V and 3 bases from J, with 11 bases between. CDR3 size: 13 residues. CDR1 is MNHEY, CDR2 SVGEGT, per germline. The CDR3 protein is CASSRQGYYGYTF. The DNA for the CDR3 is TGTGCCAGCAGCCGTCAGGGGTACTATGGCTACACCTTC.

This clone was recorded once. The V call is TRBV6-6, the J call TRBJ1-4, with D perhaps TRBD1 (5 bases). V was cut by 5 bases and J by 3 bases, with 10 bases left in between. Per the germline V gene, CDR1 is MNHNY and CDR2 is SVGAGI (reference sequence). This CDR3 is built from 14 residues. The CDR3 reads CASSRGTSNEKLFF. CDR3 DNA: TGTGCCAGCAGTAGGGGTACCTCTAATGAAAAACTGTTTTTT.

This chain's CDR3 is CASSPRRGGSNQPQHF. The DNA for the CDR3 is TGTGCCAGCAGCCCGCGTCGGGGGGGAAGCAATCAGCCCCAGCATTTT. The chain uses TRBV6-2 or TRBV6-3 and TRBJ1-5, with D maybe TRBD1 (5 bases). CDR1 and CDR2 (germline): MNHEY, SVGEGT. V lost 6 bases to trimming and J lost 1 base, with 16 bases between them. CDR3 length: 16 amino acids.

The rearrangement uses TRBV7-2 and TRBJ2-7; 7 nucleotides agree with TRBD1. This CDR3 spans 15 amino acids. The germline V gene has CDR1 SGHTA and CDR2 FQGNSA. Unmatched junction bases numbered 7, after V lost 5 bases and J lost 0 bases. For the CDR3, the DNA is TGTGCCAGCAGCCCTCGACAGGGCGCCTCCTACGAGCAGTACTTC. It codes for CASSPRQGASYEQYF. Supplemented by reference TRBV7-2 and TRBJ2-7, the full variable domain reads GAGVSQSPSNKVTEKGKDVELRCDPISGHTALYWYRQSLGQGLEFLIYFQGNSAPDKSGLPSDRFSAERTGGSVSTLTIQRTQQEDSAVYLCASSPRQGASYEQYFGPGTRLTVT.

The CDR3 loop is CASSAGQGARDTQYF. The CDR3 DNA reads TGTGCCAGCAGCGCCGGACAGGGGGCTAGAGATACGCAGTATTTT. The V call is TRBV9, the J call TRBJ2-3, with TRBD1 matching over 11 bases. The length of the CDR3 is 15 residues. Trimming cost V 3 bases and J 5 bases; bases outside gene matches: 5. Germline V gene sequence: CDR1 SGDLS, CDR2 YYNGEE.

The CDR3 nucleotides read TGTGCCAGTAGTATTAGCGGAGGTAGCACAGATACGCAGTATTTT. Its translation: CASSISGGSTDTQYF. V gene TRBV19 combines with J gene TRBJ2-3; weak D call: TRBD2 (6 bases). Deletions cut 3 bases from V and 0 bases from J, with 10 bases between. The germline V gene encodes CDR1 LNHDA and CDR2 SQIVND (reference sequence). This CDR3 is 15 amino acids long.

This chain links TRBV27 with TRBJ1-1; TRBD1 is a possible D gene (5 bases). This CDR3 comprises 13 residues. The V gene's germline CDR1 is MNHEY and CDR2 SMNVEV (reference sequence). V lost 7 bases and J 1 base, leaving 10 bases between the germline ends. The CDR3 DNA sequence: TGTGCCAGCACACCAGGGCCGAACACTGAAGCTTTCTTT. Translation gives CASTPGPNTEAFF.

CDR3 nucleotides: TGTGCCAGCAGCCAAGATTTGGGACACGGAGGCGGATGGGAGCAGTACTTC. This encodes CASSQDLGHGGGWEQYF. The chain joins TRBV4-2 to TRBJ2-7; possible D gene TRBD1, 6 bases. This CDR3 is built from 17 residues. Per germline, CDR1 LGHNA and CDR2 YNFKEQ. Trimming cost V 0 bases and J 7 bases, with 22 bases left between them.

This chain links TRBV7-7 with TRBJ2-2; 14 nucleotides agree with TRBD2. The germline V gene encodes CDR1 SSHAT and CDR2 FNYEAQ (reference sequence). The CDR3 is 17 residues long. The V gene end was trimmed by 4 bases and the J gene end by 4 bases; junction bases not matched to a gene: 5. As DNA, the CDR3 is TGTGCCAGCAGCTCACAGACTAGCGGGAGGGGCACCGGGGAGCTGTTTTTT. The encoded protein is CASSSQTSGRGTGELFF.

The chain is built from TRBV15 and TRBJ1-1; TRBD1 aligns across 7 bases. CDR1 is LNHNV, CDR2 YYDKDF, per germline (reference sequence). V lost 7 bases, J lost 0 bases, and 5 bases stayed unmatched. This CDR3 has 14 amino acids. CDR3 sequence (DNA): TGTGCCACCAACCGGGACAGAATGAACACTGAAGCTTTCTTT. As protein: CATNRDRMNTEAFF.

The V call is TRBV15, the J call TRBJ2-7, with D unclear. Germline loops: CDR1 LNHNV, CDR2 YYDKDF (reference sequence). V was pared by 1 base and J by 0 bases, with 7 bases between. The CDR3 contains 14 residues. This CDR3 reads CATSRGASSYEQYF. The DNA for the CDR3 is TGTGCCACCAGCAGAGGGGCGAGCTCCTACGAGCAGTACTTC.

The gene calls are TRBV28 and TRBJ2-7; 8 nucleotides line up with TRBD1. After removal of 5 bases from V and 2 bases from J, the junction contained 8 bases not matched to a gene. CDR1 and CDR2 from the germline V gene are MDHEN and SYDVKM. The length of the CDR3 is 15 residues. CDR3 nucleotide sequence: TGTGCCAGCAGTACCCTTCGACAGGGGACCTACGAGCAGTACTTC. This sequence encodes CASSTLRQGTYEQYF.

V usage is TRBV11-3 and J usage is TRBJ2-7, with 7 bases that match TRBD2. V lost 1 base, J lost 0 bases, and 0 bases stayed unmatched. Germline loops: CDR1 SGHNT, CDR2 YENEEA. The CDR3 is 14 residues long. Written as DNA, the CDR3 is TGTGCCAGCAGCTTAGGCGGGAGCTCCTACGAGCAGTACTTC. Translation gives CASSLGGSSYEQYF. Supplemented by reference TRBV11-3 and TRBJ2-7, the full variable domain reads EAGVVQSPRYKIIEKKQPVAFWCNPISGHNTLYWYLQNLGQGPELLIRYENEEAVDDSQLPKDRFSAERLKGVDSTLKIQPAELGDSAVYLCASSLGGSSYEQYFGPGTRLTVT.